Shown below are 27 T cell receptor beta chains from a single sample sequenced in a study of T cell responses to AZD1222 COVID-19 vaccine. Sequenced by immunoSEQ multiplex PCR; TCRdb stores in-frame clones only, minus some. There are roughly 140,000 clones in the sample; about 92% occur only once, and approximately 5% lies in the top ten. Here the sequenced sample was peripheral blood, taken on day 0 of AZD1222 vaccination. Source of these receptors: an adult in good health.

The rearrangement joins TRBV14 to TRBJ1-1; a possible D gene is TRBD1 (6 bases). Looked up from germline, CDR1 is SGHDN and CDR2 is FVKESK. Trimming shortened V by 4 bases and J by 4 bases, and 13 bases separated the two germline ends. The CDR3 sequence is 14 residues long. The CDR3 DNA reads TGTGCCAGCAGCCTGACAGGTGGGAGCACTGAAGCTTTCTTT. Encoded protein: CASSLTGGSTEAFF. Full variable domain (rest looked up from reference TRBV14 and TRBJ1-1): EAGVTQFPSHSVIEKGQTVTLRCDPISGHDNLYWYRRVMGKEIKFLLHFVKESKQDESGMPNNRFLAERTGGTYSTLKVQPAELEDSGVYFCASSLTGGSTEAFFGQGTRLTVV.

The chain links TRBV7-8 to TRBJ2-7; the D is unclear. The CDR3 is made up of 12 amino acids. Germline V CDR1 and CDR2: SGHVS, FQNEAQ. Trimming took off 5 bases at V and 0 bases at J, with 5 bases between the two ends. CDR3 in amino acids: CASSPTSYEQYF. For the CDR3, the DNA is TGTGCCAGCAGCCCTACCTCCTACGAGCAGTACTTC.

This sequence joins TRBV14 and TRBJ2-5; D gene unclear. The CDR3 covers 12 residues. V gave up 1 base and J gave up 6 bases, with 6 bases separating them. CDR1 and CDR2 (germline): SGHDN, FVKESK. For the CDR3, the DNA is TGTGCCAGCAGCCAAGCCGGTCAGACCCAGTACTTC. It yields the protein CASSQAGQTQYF.

V and J are TRBV14 and TRBJ1-2; 7 bases agree with TRBD1. V lost 4 bases, J lost 4 bases, and 9 bases stayed unmatched. The CDR3 totals 15 residues. Germline V gene sequence: CDR1 SGHDN, CDR2 FVKESK. The CDR3: CASSRNDRVSYGYTF. CDR3 in DNA: TGTGCCAGCAGCCGAAACGACAGGGTTTCCTATGGCTACACCTTC.

This clone was detected once. The CDR3 region is CASSQEQGPYEQYF. For the CDR3, the DNA is TGCGCCAGCAGCCAAGAACAGGGCCCCTACGAGCAGTACTTC. V is TRBV4-3 and J is TRBJ2-7, with TRBD1 as a possible D gene (6 bases). The CDR3 extends over 14 amino acids. Trimming took off 0 bases at V and 2 bases at J, with 8 bases between the two ends. The germline gives CDR1 LGHNA, CDR2 YSLEER.

The rearrangement links TRBV15 to TRBJ1-5; no definite D call. Trimming removed 4 bases at V and 0 bases at J, with 13 bases between. Germline CDR1 is LNHNV and CDR2 is YYDKDF (reference sequence). This CDR3 is built from 16 residues. This chain's CDR3 is CATSKSAGYSNQPQHF. The CDR3, as DNA: TGTGCCACCAGCAAGAGTGCAGGCTATAGCAATCAGCCCCAGCATTTT.

J is TRBJ1-1 and V is TRBV5-1; a weak D match, TRBD1 (6 bases). The germline gives CDR1 SGHRS, CDR2 YFSETQ. This CDR3 region has 14 residues. V dropped 4 bases and J dropped 2 bases, with 12 bases sitting between them. CDR3 sequence (DNA): TGCGCCAGCAGCGCGGGGGCCGTAAACACTGAAGCTTTCTTT. Protein sequence: CASSAGAVNTEAFF.

The chain links TRBV2 to TRBJ2-5; a possible D gene is TRBD1 (6 bases). Trimming took 2 bases from V and 1 from J, leaving 8 bases between them. CDR1 and CDR2 from the germline V gene are SNHLY and FYNNEI. The CDR3 length is 14 residues. CDR3 residues: CASSEQGPQETQYF. CDR3 nucleotide sequence: TGTGCCAGCAGTGAACAGGGGCCCCAAGAGACCCAGTACTTC.

This chain connects TRBV6-6 to TRBJ1-2; perhaps TRBD1 as D (5 bases). The length of the CDR3 is 15 residues. The V gene lost 3 bases and the J gene lost 7 bases, with 18 bases spanning the gap. Germline CDR1 is MNHNY and CDR2 is SVGAGI (reference sequence). The CDR3 is CASSYSTKGRSGYTF. Written as DNA, the CDR3 is TGTGCCAGCAGTTATTCGACGAAGGGGCGAAGTGGCTACACCTTC.

V gene TRBV7-2 combines with J gene TRBJ2-7; D ambiguous. Trimming took 2 bases from V and 3 from J, leaving 11 bases between them. The CDR3 has 14 amino acids. The germline gives CDR1 SGHTA, CDR2 FQGNSA. The CDR3 loop reads CASSLSLQDYEQYF. The CDR3 DNA sequence: TGTGCCAGCAGCTTATCTCTGCAGGACTACGAGCAGTACTTC.

This chain joins TRBV4-3 and TRBJ1-1; no definite D call. The CDR3 contains 14 residues. Trimming cost V 3 bases and J 5 bases, with 13 bases left between them. Germline V gene lookup returns CDR1 LGHNA and CDR2 YSLEER. CDR3 loop: CASSHNLFGTEAFF. CDR3 nucleotide sequence: TGCGCCAGCAGCCATAACCTTTTTGGGACTGAAGCTTTCTTT.

As DNA, the CDR3 is TGTGCCAGCAGCTTAAAAAGTGAAAAACTGTTTTTT. It encodes CASSLKSEKLFF. The chain couples TRBV7-9 to TRBJ1-4; no clear D gene. The germline V gene has CDR1 SEHNR and CDR2 FQNEAQ (reference sequence). The CDR3 totals 12 residues. Trimming stripped 2 bases from V and 7 bases from J, with 5 bases between.

The rearrangement joins TRBV15 to TRBJ2-7, with TRBD1 as a possible D gene (6 bases). CDR3 length: 14 amino acids. Germline V gives CDR1 LNHNV, CDR2 YYDKDF (reference sequence). V dropped 4 bases and J dropped 3 bases, with 13 bases sitting between them. DNA of the CDR3: TGTGCCACCAGCAAAGGGGGTGACTTCTACGAGCAGTACTTC. Translation gives CATSKGGDFYEQYF.

The chain uses TRBV18 and TRBJ2-7; TRBD2 is a possible D gene (5 bases). The CDR3 consists of 15 residues. Trimming removed 3 bases from V and 0 bases from J, with 12 bases in between. Germline lookup yields CDR1 KGHSH and CDR2 LQKENI. The CDR3 nucleotides read TGTGCCAGCTCACCTGGGCCGGGAAGCTCCTACGAGCAGTACTTC. Protein product: CASSPGPGSSYEQYF.

The DNA of the CDR3 is TGTGCCAGCAGCTCCGACAGGAGCGAGCAGTACTTC. It codes for CASSSDRSEQYF. The gene calls are TRBV7-8 and TRBJ2-7; D is possibly TRBD1 (6 bases). The CDR3 is 12 amino acids. Trimming took off 4 bases at V and 6 bases at J, with 10 bases between the two ends. Germline CDR1 SGHVS, CDR2 FQNEAQ.

This chain uses TRBV10-3 with TRBJ2-7; the D is unclear. Per the germline V gene, CDR1 is ENHRY and CDR2 is SYGVKD. V lost 3 bases, J lost 2 bases, and 8 bases lay in between. The CDR3 contains 13 residues. CDR3 protein: CAISESVTYEQYF. CDR3 nucleotides: TGTGCCATCAGTGAATCCGTAACCTACGAGCAGTACTTC.

The gene calls are TRBV7-9 and TRBJ1-5; D gene unclear. The CDR3 totals 13 residues. V was shortened by 2 bases and J by 2 bases, with 4 bases between the two germline ends. Germline V CDR1 and CDR2: SEHNR, FQNEAQ (reference sequence). In DNA form, the CDR3 reads TGTGCCAGCAGCTTAACAGGCAATCAGCCCCAGCATTTT. Its translation is CASSLTGNQPQHF.

V and J are TRBV28 and TRBJ1-5, with 7 bases matching TRBD1. Trimming cost V 6 bases and J 6 bases; bases outside gene matches: 2. The CDR3 spans 12 residues. Germline CDR1 is MDHEN and CDR2 is SYDVKM. Written as DNA, the CDR3 is TGTGCCAGCAGCGACAGGGCTCAGCCCCAGCATTTT. Amino acid sequence: CASSDRAQPQHF.

This chain connects TRBV5-8 to TRBJ2-1, with D perhaps TRBD1 (5 bases). Trimming removed 4 bases at V and 6 bases at J, with 23 bases between. Germline-derived CDR1 and CDR2 are SGHTS and YDEGEE. This CDR3 spans 17 amino acids. CDR3 sequence: CASSLYSGHRKVNEQFF. The CDR3 nucleotides are TGTGCCAGCAGCCTGTACTCCGGCCACAGGAAGGTCAATGAGCAGTTCTTC.

Only one count was recorded for this clone. The V and J genes are TRBV5-5 and TRBJ2-7; the D gene is possibly TRBD1 (6 bases). Germline CDR1 is SGHKS and CDR2 is YYEKEE (reference sequence). This CDR3 has 15 residues. Trimming left V 4 bases short and J 3 bases short, with 17 bases between. The CDR3 sequence: CASSRTMGADYEQYF. The DNA for the CDR3 is TGTGCCAGCAGCCGGACGATGGGGGCCGACTACGAGCAGTACTTC.

The rearrangement links TRBV5-4 to TRBJ2-3, with 11 bases fitting TRBD1. The junction had 11 bases not matched to a gene; V was cut back by 3 bases and J by 5 bases. The CDR3 loop spans 17 amino acids. The germline V gene encodes CDR1 SGHNT and CDR2 YYREEE (reference sequence). DNA of the CDR3: TGTGCCAGCAGCTCACTGGTGCGGACAGGGGGCCAAGATACGCAGTATTTT. It codes for CASSSLVRTGGQDTQYF. The full variable domain, its missing parts supplied by reference TRBV5-4 and TRBJ2-3, is ETGVTQSPTHLIKTRGQQVTLRCSSQSGHNTVSWYQQALGQGPQFIFQYYREEENGRGNFPPRFSGLQFPNYSSELNVNALELDDSALYLCASSSLVRTGGQDTQYFGPGTRLTVL.

V usage is TRBV12-3 or TRBV12-4 and J usage is TRBJ2-1, with 10 positions matching TRBD1. The CDR3 contains 13 residues. J lost 10 bases, V lost 6 bases, and 6 bases had no gene match. The CDR3 loop is CASRSTGGREQFF. CDR3 bases: TGTGCCAGCAGATCGACAGGGGGCCGGGAGCAGTTCTTC.

This chain joins TRBV7-6 and TRBJ1-5; D remains unclear. Between the trimmed V and J ends, which lost 3 bases and 0 bases, there was a span of 9 bases. Germline V CDR1 and CDR2: SGHVS, FNYEAQ. The length of the CDR3 is 15 residues. The CDR3 DNA reads TGTGCCAGCAGCTTGAGGTTGGATAGCAATCAGCCCCAGCATTTT. Its translation is CASSLRLDSNQPQHF.

This rearrangement joins TRBV6-2 or TRBV6-3 to TRBJ2-1; D call uncertain. With 4 bases removed from V and 4 bases from J, the gap between germline ends came to 11 bases. CDR1 and CDR2 (germline): MNHEY, SVGEGT. The CDR3 runs to 14 residues. The CDR3 protein is CASSFSTLYNEQFF. Written as DNA, the CDR3 is TGTGCCAGCAGTTTTTCAACTTTATACAATGAGCAGTTCTTC.

This chain links TRBV5-4 with TRBJ2-3; D is uncertain. Germline loops: CDR1 SGHNT, CDR2 YYREEE (reference sequence). V lost 6 bases and J lost 1, with 6 bases in between. CDR3 length: 12 residues. This chain's CDR3 is CASMGGTDTQYF. In DNA, the CDR3 is TGTGCCAGCATGGGCGGCACAGATACGCAGTATTTT.

The table lists this clone with a few counts. V and J are TRBV2 and TRBJ2-2, with D possibly matching TRBD1 (5 bases). Deletions cut 6 bases from V and 1 base from J, with 9 bases between. CDR1 and CDR2 from the germline V gene are SNHLY and FYNNEI. The CDR3 is made up of 14 amino acids. DNA of the CDR3: TGTGCCAGCAGAAGACAGATGAACACCGGGGAGCTGTTTTTT. Translation: CASRRQMNTGELFF.

The chain links TRBV10-3 to TRBJ1-3; D remains ambiguous. CDR1 is ENHRY and CDR2 is SYGVKD in the germline V gene. Deletions cut 2 bases from V and 0 bases from J, with 8 bases between. The CDR3 spans 15 residues. The CDR3 loop is CAISEPNHSGNTIYF. The CDR3 nucleotides are TGTGCCATCAGTGAGCCGAATCACTCTGGAAACACCATATATTTT.